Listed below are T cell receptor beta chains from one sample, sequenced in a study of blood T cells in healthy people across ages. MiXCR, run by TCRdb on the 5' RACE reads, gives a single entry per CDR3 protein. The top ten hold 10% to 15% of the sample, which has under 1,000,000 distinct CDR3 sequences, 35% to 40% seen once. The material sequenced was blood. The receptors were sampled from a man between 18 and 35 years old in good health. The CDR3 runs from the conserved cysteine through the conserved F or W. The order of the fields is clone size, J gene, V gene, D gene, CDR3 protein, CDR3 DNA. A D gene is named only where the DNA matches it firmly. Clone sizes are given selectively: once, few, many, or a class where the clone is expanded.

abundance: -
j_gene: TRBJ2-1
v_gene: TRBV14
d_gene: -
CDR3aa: CASSQDRETKQFF
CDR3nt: TGTGCCAGCAGCCAAGATAGGGAGACAAAGCAGTTCTTC

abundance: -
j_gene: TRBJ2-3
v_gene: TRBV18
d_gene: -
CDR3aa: CASSPGPTSSTDTQYF
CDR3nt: TGTGCCAGCTCACCCGGGCCGACTTCGAGCACAGATACGCAGTATTTT

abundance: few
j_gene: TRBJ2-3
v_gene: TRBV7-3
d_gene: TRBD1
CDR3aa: CASSSGTGLDTQYF
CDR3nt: TGTGCCAGCAGCTCCGGGACAGGGTTAGATACGCAGTATTTT

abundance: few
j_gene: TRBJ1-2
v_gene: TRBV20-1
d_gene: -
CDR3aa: CSARIRDQYGYTF
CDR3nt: TGCAGTGCTAGAATAAGGGACCAGTATGGCTACACCTTC

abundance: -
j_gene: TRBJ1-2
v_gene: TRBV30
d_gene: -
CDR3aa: CAWSVTGRYGYTF
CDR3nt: TGTGCCTGGAGTGTAACAGGGCGGTATGGCTACACCTTC

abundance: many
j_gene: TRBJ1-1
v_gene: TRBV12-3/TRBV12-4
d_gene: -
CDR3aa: CASSLAGMNTEAFF
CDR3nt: TGTGCCAGCAGTTTAGCAGGGATGAACACTGAAGCTTTCTTT

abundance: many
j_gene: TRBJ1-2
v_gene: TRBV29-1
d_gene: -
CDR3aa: CSVGAGADYGYTF
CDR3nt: TGCAGCGTGGGGGCAGGGGCGGACTATGGCTACACCTTC

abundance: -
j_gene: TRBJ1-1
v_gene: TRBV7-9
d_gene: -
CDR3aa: CASSVVQHTEAFF
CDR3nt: TGTGCCAGCAGCGTAGTTCAACACACTGAAGCTTTCTTT

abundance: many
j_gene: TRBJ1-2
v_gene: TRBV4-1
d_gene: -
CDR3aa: CASSQDSLNNYGYTF
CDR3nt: TGCGCCAGCAGCCAAGACAGTTTAAATAACTATGGCTACACCTTC

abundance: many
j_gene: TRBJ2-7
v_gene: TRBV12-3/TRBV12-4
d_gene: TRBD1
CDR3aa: CASSPGQISYEQYF
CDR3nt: TGTGCCAGCAGCCCGGGACAGATTTCCTACGAGCAGTACTTC

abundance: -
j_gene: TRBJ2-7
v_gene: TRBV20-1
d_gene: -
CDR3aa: CSARDGGTYEQYF
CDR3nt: TGCAGTGCTAGAGATGGGGGAACCTACGAGCAGTACTTC

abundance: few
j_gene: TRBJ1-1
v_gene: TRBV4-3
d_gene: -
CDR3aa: CASSPDTGTTEAFF
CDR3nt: TGCGCCAGCAGCCCCGATACTGGAACCACTGAAGCTTTCTTT

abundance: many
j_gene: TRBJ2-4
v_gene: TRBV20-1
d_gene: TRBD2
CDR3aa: CSARDPTGGLAKNIQYF
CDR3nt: TGCAGTGCTAGAGATCCTACGGGGGGTCTAGCCAAAAACATTCAGTACTTC

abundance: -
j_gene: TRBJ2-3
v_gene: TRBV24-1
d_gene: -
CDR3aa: CATRRGPQPSDTQYF
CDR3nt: TGTGCCACCAGACGGGGTCCACAGCCCTCAGATACGCAGTATTTT

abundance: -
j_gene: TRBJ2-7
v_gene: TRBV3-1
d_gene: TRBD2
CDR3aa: CASSLAGSLYNEQYF
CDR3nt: TGTGCCAGCAGCCTAGCGGGATCTTTGTACAATGAGCAGTACTTC

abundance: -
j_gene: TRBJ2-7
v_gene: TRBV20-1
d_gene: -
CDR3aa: CSARDLDRTDLYEQYF
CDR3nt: TGCAGTGCTAGAGATCTGGATAGGACAGACCTTTACGAGCAGTACTTC

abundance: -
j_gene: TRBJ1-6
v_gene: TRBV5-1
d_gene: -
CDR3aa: CASSLEGGHNSPLHF
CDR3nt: TGCGCCAGCAGCTTGGAAGGGGGTCATAATTCACCCCTCCACTTT

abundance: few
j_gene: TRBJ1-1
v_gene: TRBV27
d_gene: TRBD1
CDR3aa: CASSLTRGTEAFF
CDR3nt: TGTGCCAGCAGTTTAACCAGGGGGACTGAAGCTTTCTTT

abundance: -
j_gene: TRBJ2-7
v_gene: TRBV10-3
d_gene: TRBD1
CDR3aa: CATSGQGPREQYF
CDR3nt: TGTGCCACCTCGGGACAGGGCCCACGCGAGCAGTACTTC

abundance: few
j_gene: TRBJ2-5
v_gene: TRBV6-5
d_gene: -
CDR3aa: CASSYSPSLYNEQYF
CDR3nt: TGTGCCAGCAGTTACTCGCCTAGTCTGTACAATGAGCAGTACTTC

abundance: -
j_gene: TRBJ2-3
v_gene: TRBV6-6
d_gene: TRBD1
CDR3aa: CASSYSWDREDTQYF
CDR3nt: TGTGCCAGCAGTTACTCTTGGGACAGGGAAGATACGCAGTATTTT

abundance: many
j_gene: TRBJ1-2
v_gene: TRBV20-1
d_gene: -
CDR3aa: CRSTPGYTF
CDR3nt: TGCAGGTCGACCCCAGGCTACACCTTC

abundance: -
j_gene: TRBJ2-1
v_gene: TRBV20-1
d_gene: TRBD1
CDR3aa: CSARDWTGASNEQFF
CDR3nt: TGCAGTGCTAGAGATTGGACAGGGGCGAGCAATGAGCAGTTCTTC

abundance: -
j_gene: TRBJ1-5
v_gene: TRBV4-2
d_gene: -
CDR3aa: CASSQDQAGVNQPQHF
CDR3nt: TGTGCCAGCAGCCAAGATCAGGCAGGGGTCAATCAGCCCCAGCATTTT

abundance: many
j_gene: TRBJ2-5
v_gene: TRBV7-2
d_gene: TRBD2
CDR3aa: CASSPGLAGETQYF
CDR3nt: TGTGCCAGCAGCCCGGGACTAGCCGGAGAGACCCAGTACTTC

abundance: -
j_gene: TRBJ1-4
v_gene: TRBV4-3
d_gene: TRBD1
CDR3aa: CASSQVGQGGKKLFF
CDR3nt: TGCGCCAGCAGCCAAGTTGGACAGGGTGGAAAAAAACTGTTTTTT

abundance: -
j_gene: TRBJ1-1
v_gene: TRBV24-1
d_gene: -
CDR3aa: CATSDLRSTEAFF
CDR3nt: TGTGCCACCAGTGATTTGCGAAGCACTGAAGCTTTCTTT

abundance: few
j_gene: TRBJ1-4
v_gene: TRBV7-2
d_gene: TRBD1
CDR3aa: CASSFDRGTNEKLFF
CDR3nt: TGTGCCAGCAGCTTTGACAGGGGAACTAATGAAAAACTGTTTTTT

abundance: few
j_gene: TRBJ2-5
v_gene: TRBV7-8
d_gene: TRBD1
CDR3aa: CASSTGVRLQETQYF
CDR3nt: TGTGCCAGCAGCACAGGGGTGCGGCTCCAAGAGACCCAGTACTTC

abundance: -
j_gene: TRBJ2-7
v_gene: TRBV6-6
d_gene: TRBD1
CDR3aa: CASSPPPGQGWDNEQYF
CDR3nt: TGTGCCAGCAGCCCACCACCGGGACAGGGTTGGGACAATGAGCAGTACTTC

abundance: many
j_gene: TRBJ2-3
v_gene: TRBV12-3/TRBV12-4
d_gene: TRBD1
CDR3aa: CASSSGTVPLTDTQYF
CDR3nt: TGTGCCAGCAGTTCGGGGACAGTGCCTCTCACAGATACGCAGTATTTT

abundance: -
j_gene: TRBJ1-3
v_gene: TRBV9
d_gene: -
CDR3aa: CASSPLGEPPRGNTIYF
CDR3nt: TGTGCCAGCAGCCCCCTGGGCGAACCTCCCCGTGGAAACACCATATATTTT

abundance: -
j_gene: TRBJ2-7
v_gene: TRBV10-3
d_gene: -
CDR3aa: CAISISGGARTYEQYF
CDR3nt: TGTGCCATCAGCATCTCAGGGGGGGCTAGGACCTACGAGCAGTACTTC

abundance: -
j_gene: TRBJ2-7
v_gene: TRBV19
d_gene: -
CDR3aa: CACSKQGFVYEQYF
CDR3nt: TGTGCCTGTAGTAAACAGGGATTCGTCTACGAGCAGTACTTC

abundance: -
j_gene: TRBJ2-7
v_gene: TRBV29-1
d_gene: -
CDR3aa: CSVDGGASEQYF
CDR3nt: TGCAGCGTTGATGGGGGGGCTTCCGAGCAGTACTTC

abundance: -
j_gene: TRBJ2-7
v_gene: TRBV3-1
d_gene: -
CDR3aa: CASSQDPGLLGEQYF
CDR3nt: TGTGCCAGCAGCCAAGACCCGGGACTTCTGGGCGAGCAGTACTTC

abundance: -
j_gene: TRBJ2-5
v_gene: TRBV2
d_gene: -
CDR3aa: CASTTVLAQETQYF
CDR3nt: TGTGCCAGCACCACCGTACTAGCCCAAGAGACCCAGTACTTC

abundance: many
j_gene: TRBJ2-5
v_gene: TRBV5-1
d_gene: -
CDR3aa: CASTEDSQGPQETQYF
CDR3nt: TGCGCCAGCACGGAGGACAGTCAAGGTCCCCAAGAGACCCAGTACTTC

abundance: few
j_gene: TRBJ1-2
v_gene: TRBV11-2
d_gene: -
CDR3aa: CASSLDRNSYGYTF
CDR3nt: TGTGCCAGCAGCTTAGATCGCAACAGCTATGGCTACACCTTC

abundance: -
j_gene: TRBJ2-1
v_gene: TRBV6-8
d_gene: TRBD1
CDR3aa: CASSYSNRGVYNEQFF
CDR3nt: TGTGCCAGCAGTTACTCGAACAGGGGGGTTTACAATGAGCAGTTCTTC

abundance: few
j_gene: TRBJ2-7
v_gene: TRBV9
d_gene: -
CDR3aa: CASSAAGSYNEQYF
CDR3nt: TGTGCCAGCAGCGCAGCAGGCTCCTACAATGAGCAGTACTTC

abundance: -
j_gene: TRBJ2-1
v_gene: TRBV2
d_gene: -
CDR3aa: CVSSPRGAYNEQFF
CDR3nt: TGTGTCAGCAGCCCTCGTGGGGCCTACAATGAGCAGTTCTTC

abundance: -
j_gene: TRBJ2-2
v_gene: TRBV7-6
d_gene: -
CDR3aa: CASSLAPHHLNTGELFF
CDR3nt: TGTGCCAGCAGCTTAGCGCCACATCACCTGAACACCGGGGAGCTGTTTTTT

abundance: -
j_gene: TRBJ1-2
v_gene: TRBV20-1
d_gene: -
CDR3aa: CSAPTGTQVSEGYTF
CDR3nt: TGCAGTGCCCCCACTGGGACTCAAGTCTCTGAAGGCTACACCTTC

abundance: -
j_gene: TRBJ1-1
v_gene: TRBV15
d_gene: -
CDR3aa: CATSRDLTGSHEAFF
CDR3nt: TGTGCCACCAGCAGAGATCTCACCGGGAGTCATGAAGCTTTCTTT

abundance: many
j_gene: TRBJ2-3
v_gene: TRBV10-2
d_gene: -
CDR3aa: CASSPQRVGTDTQYF
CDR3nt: TGCGCCAGCAGCCCCCAGCGGGTCGGCACAGATACGCAGTATTTT

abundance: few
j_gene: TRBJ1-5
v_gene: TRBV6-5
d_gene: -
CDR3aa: CASRKQVDQPQHF
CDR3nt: TGTGCCAGCAGGAAACAGGTGGATCAGCCCCAGCATTTT

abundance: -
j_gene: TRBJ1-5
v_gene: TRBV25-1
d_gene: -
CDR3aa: CASSEYSDQPQHF
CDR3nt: TGTGCCAGCAGTGAATATTCGGATCAGCCCCAGCATTTT